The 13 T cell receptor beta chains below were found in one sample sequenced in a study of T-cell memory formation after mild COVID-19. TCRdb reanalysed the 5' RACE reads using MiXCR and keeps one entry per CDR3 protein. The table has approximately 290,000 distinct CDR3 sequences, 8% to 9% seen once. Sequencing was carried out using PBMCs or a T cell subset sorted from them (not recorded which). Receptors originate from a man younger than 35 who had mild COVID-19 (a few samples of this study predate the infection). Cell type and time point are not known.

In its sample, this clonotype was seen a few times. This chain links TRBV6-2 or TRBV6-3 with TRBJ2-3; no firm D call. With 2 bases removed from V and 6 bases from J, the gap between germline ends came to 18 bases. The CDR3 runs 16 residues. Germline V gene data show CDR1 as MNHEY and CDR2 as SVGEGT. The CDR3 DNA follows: TGTGCCAGCAGTTACGAATTTAACCCCGGTCGTGATACGCAGTATTTT. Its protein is CASSYEFNPGRDTQYF.

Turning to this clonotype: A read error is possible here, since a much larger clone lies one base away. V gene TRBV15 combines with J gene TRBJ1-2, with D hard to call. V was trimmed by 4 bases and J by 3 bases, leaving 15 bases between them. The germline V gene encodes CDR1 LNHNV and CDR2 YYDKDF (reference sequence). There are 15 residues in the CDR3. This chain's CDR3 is CATSISTVYDYGYTF. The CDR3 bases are TGTGCCACCAGCATTAGTACCGTATATGACTATGGCTACACCTTC.

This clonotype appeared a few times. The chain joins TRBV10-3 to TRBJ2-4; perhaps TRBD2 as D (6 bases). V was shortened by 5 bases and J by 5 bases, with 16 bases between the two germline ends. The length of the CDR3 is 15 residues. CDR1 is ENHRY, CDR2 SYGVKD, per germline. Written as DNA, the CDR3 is TGTGCCATCAGTTGGTTGGAGGGGAGCCAAAACATTCAGTACTTC. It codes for CAISWLEGSQNIQYF.

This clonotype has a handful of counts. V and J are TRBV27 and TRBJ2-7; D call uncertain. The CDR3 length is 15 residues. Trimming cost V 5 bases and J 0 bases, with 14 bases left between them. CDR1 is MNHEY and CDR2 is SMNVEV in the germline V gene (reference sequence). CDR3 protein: CASSLRTVSSYEQYF. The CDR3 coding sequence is TGTGCCAGCAGTCTTCGGACGGTGAGCTCCTACGAGCAGTACTTC.

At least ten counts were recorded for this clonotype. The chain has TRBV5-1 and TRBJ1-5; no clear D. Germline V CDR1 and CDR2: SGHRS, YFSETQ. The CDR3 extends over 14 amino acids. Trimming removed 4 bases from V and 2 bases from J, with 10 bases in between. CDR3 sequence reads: CASSPEGGNQPQHF. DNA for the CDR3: TGCGCCAGCAGCCCGGAGGGCGGCAATCAGCCCCAGCATTTT.

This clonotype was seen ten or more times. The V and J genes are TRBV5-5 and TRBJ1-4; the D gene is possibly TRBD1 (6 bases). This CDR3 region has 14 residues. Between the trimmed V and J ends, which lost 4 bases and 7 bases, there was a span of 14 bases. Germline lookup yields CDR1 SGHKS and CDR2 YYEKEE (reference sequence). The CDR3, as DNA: TGTGCCAGCAGCAGATCAGGGGAAGGTGAAAAACTGTTTTTT. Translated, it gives CASSRSGEGEKLFF. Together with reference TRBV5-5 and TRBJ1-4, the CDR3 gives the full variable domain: DAGVTQSPTHLIKTRGQQVTLRCSPISGHKSVSWYQQVLGQGPQFIFQYYEKEERGRGNFPDRFSARQFPNYSSELNVNALLLGDSALYLCASSRSGEGEKLFFGSGTQLSVL.

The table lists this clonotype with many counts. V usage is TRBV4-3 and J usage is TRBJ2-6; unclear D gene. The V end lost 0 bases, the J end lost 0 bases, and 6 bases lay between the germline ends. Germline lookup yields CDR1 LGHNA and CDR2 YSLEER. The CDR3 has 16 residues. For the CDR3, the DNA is TGCGCCAGCAGCCAAGATCTTAGCTCTGGGGCCAACGTCCTGACTTTC. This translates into CASSQDLSSGANVLTF.

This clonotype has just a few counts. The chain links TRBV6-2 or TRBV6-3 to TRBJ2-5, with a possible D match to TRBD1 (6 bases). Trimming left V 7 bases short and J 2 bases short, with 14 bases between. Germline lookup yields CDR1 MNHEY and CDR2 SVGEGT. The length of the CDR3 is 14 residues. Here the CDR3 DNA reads TGTGCCAGCATGTCAAGGACAGAGCAAGAGACCCAGTACTTC. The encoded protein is CASMSRTEQETQYF.

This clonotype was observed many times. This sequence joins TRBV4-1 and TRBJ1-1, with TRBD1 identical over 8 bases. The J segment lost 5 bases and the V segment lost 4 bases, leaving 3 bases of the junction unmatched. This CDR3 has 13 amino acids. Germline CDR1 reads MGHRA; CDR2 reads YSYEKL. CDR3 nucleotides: TGCGCCAGCAGCCCACAGGGGGGGACTGAAGCTTTCTTT. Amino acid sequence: CASSPQGGTEAFF.

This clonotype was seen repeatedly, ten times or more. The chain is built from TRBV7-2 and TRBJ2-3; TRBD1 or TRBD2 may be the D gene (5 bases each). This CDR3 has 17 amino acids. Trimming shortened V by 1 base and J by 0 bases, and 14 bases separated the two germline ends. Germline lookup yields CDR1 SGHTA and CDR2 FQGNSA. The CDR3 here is CASSLGPGGTSTDTQYF. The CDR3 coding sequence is TGTGCCAGCAGCTTAGGACCTGGGGGAACCAGCACAGATACGCAGTATTTT.

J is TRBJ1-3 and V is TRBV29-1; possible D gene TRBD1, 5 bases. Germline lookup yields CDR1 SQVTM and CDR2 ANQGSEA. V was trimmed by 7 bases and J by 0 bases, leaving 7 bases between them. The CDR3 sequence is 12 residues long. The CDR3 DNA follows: TGCAGCGCCGGGGGCTCTGGAAACACCATATATTTT. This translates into CSAGGSGNTIYF.

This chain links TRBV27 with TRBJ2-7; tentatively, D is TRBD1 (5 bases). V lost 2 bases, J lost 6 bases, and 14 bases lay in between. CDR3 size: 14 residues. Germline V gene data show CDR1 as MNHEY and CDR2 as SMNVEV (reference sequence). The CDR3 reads CASSLEGARGEQYF. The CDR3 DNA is TGTGCCAGCAGTTTAGAAGGGGCTAGGGGCGAGCAGTACTTC.

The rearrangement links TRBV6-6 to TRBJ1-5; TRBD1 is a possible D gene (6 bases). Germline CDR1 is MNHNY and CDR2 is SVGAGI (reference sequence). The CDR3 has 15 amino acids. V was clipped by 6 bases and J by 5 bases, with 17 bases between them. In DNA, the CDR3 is TGTGCCAGCAGCCCACACTGGGGGGCCGATCAGCCCCAGCATTTT. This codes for CASSPHWGADQPQHF.